Here is one TCR beta chain with its context. Its antigen is unidentified. Primers for the PCR totalled 60 Vbeta and 13 Jbeta. Assay used: immunoSEQ multiplex PCR; TCRdb lists only in-frame clones, some missing. The sample shows approximately 210,000 clones, about nine tenths of them seen only once. This sample stems from a study of cytomegalovirus exposure and HLA in healthy donors. Findings and caveats of the study: Later analysis identified a missense DCLRE1C variant that was linked to TCR beta V- and J-gene trimming.

V lost 3 bases and J lost 2, with 11 bases in between. In germline, CDR1 is LNHNV, CDR2 YYDKDF (reference sequence). CDR3 length equals 14 residues. This sequence was found in a man aged 30 to 39 in good health and CMV-seronegative. The sequencing input was PBMCs. The rearrangement links TRBV15 to TRBJ2-7, with no clear D. CDR3 sequence (DNA): TGTGCCACCAGCAGTAATAACAGAGCCTACGAGCAGTACTTC. This sequence encodes CATSSNNRAYEQYF.